Listed below are T cell receptor beta chains from one sample, sequenced in a study of cytomegalovirus exposure and HLA in healthy donors. Using immunoSEQ multiplex PCR, the repertoire was profiled, and TCRdb retains in-frame clones only, with some absent. The data contain fewer than 95,000 clones, roughly two thirds of them singletons. The sample consisted of PBMCs. The receptor set was obtained from a woman in her thirties in good health and CMV-seronegative. Both conserved end residues are part of each CDR3. Only some rows state a clone size, as once, few, many or a class for expanded clones.

V	size	J	CDR3
TRBV6-5	-	TRBJ2-7	CASSYSTSGGYEQYF
TRBV30	-	TRBJ2-7	CAWSQGGSGYEQYF
TRBV11-2	-	TRBJ1-2	CASSFNQGANGYTF
TRBV5-6	few	TRBJ1-2	CASSSGQVYGYTF
TRBV10-1	-	TRBJ2-2	CASSVQTNTGELFF
TRBV30	few	TRBJ2-5	CAWSRGGGQETQYF
TRBV6-1	-	TRBJ2-7	CASSDLTSGVSYEQYF
TRBV5-1	-	TRBJ2-7	CASSFTRGTFYEQYF
TRBV19	-	TRBJ1-5	CASSIAGAYSNQPQHF
TRBV5-1	-	TRBJ2-7	CASSLSLSSGSSGYEQYF
TRBV5-1	-	TRBJ2-1	CASGLGGEDEQFF
TRBV5-1	-	TRBJ2-5	CASSLGQGEETQYF
TRBV6-5	-	TRBJ1-1	CASRRAGLNTEAFF
TRBV28	-	TRBJ2-1	CASSPSRGYNEQFF
TRBV15	-	TRBJ1-6	CATSPIGGGARSPLHF
TRBV4-1	-	TRBJ2-7	CASSQDLGAVSYEQYF